This is a list of T cell receptor beta chains from one sample in a study of shared T cell receptors in the human thymus. Sequencing was performed with immunoSEQ multiplex PCR; in TCRdb, only in-frame clones are kept and a portion is missing. The sample yields about 710,000 clones, more than 75% seen once. These data are also associated with another study on human thymus T cells.

What was sequenced was thymocytes. The receptors here all came from a boy younger than two with a congenital heart defect. Both conserved end residues are part of each CDR3. D genes are given only for firm matches.

V,D,CDR3
TRBV28,.,CASNLDAGVRSTEAFF
TRBV10-3,.,CAISDREQGSSGNTIYF
TRBV25-1,.,CASRGQSYGYTF
TRBV18,.,CASSPRDKSYEQYF
TRBV12-5,.,CASGLVTRQSNQPQHF
TRBV11-2,.,CASSLDGGANPYNEQFF
TRBV18,.,CASSKDSEGANVLTF
TRBV4-1,.,CASSQSVDTQYF
TRBV5-1,.,CASSGQDPPYEQYF
TRBV13,.,CASSLSGSWVDNEQFF
TRBV4-2,TRBD2,CASSQGNFSGGVPDTQCF
TRBV4-3,.,CASSQDVKIHRVPSGANVLTF
TRBV9,TRBD2,CASSSWLADNEQFF
TRBV21-1,.,CASSKLGLGGMINTGELFF
TRBV6-5,TRBD2,CASSYSRRGGPGELFF
TRBV6-5,.,CASTQEGGYGYTF
TRBV9,TRBD2,CASSVDRLAGPYNEQFF
TRBV5-8,.,CASSIHKQHNYGYTF
TRBV4-1,.,CASSQEGRGGGGKNTGELFF
TRBV5-6,.,CASSCGFYGYTF
TRBV6-6,.,CASSHTDTQYF
TRBV19,TRBD1,CASSIVGGQGTRQPQHF
TRBV6-5,.,CASSYGQGITDTQYF
TRBV5-8,.,CASSLAGQNSNQPQHF
TRBV12-5,TRBD1,CASGSGTVGNTEAFF
TRBV28,TRBD1,CASRDRGSYEQYF
TRBV28,.,CASRTCRHRVGNQPQHF
TRBV18,.,CASSPQIARSSYEQYF
TRBV6-1,.,CASSEGTGSPATNEKLFF
TRBV9,.,CASSPAPDIQETQYF
TRBV14,.,CASSQDTQGWDTEAFF
TRBV19,.,CASSIDLGAEQFF
TRBV11-1,.,CASSLEGARVEQYF
TRBV5-1,TRBD2,CASTPAPGGLGETQYF
TRBV5-1,.,CASSYRAPNSPLHF
TRBV14,TRBD1,CASSPGQAPNTGELFF
TRBV28,.,CASSPSDRYYGYTF
TRBV9,.,CASSTHSLNTGELFF
TRBV7-2,TRBD1,CASRADRAQETQYF
TRBV2,.,CASSGWDPRGYYGYTF
TRBV13,.,CASSPRRGEYGYTF
TRBV9,.,CASSQQEGETQYF
TRBV5-4,.,CASSFNRQTTNEKLFF
TRBV6-5,.,CASSPSQGINYGYTF
TRBV4-3,TRBD2,CASSHSLAGGRTDTQYF
TRBV7-9,.,CASSQSGRVYSPLHF
TRBV5-4,.,CASSPRGAQGGMNTEAFF
TRBV7-9,.,CASSQRPGDGYTF
TRBV15,.,CATSRIGDSLNQPQHF
TRBV18,TRBD1,CASSPPGTGGTEAFF
TRBV19,TRBD2,CASRAGVPPYEQYF
TRBV6-1,TRBD1,CASSGTGSGNTIYF
TRBV4-2,TRBD2,CASSPSGTYEQYF
TRBV29-1,.,CSVDGADLPHNEQFF
TRBV5-5,.,CASSSGTHEQFF